This T cell receptor beta chain was recovered during a study of blood T cell repertoires in COVID-19. Study at large: COVID-19 samples, acute and convalescent, were from the United States, Italy and Spain.

This clone was found once. In the source study's methods: The authors estimated nucleated cell counts from reference gene primer amplification. Method: immunoSEQ multiplex PCR; TCRdb's copy keeps in-frame clones and lacks some. V and J calls plus clone size are reproduced from that table; the DNA served to infer D and trimming. The table lists a few hundred thousand clones, over 75% of them singletons. Everyone who took part was about 18 to 90 years old, and they came from about two dozen US areas. Symptom resolution, clearance, or two negative PCRs marked donors in Cohort 3 as recovered. V was pared by 9 bases and J by 2 bases, with 13 bases between. Germline V gene sequence: CDR1 LNHDA, CDR2 SQIVND (reference sequence). The CDR3 is 13 amino acids.

The material sequenced was PBMCs or T cells enriched from blood (not recorded which). The sequence was collected from a woman younger than 35 who had recovered from COVID-19. This rearrangement joins TRBV19 to TRBJ1-2; TRBD1 might be the D (5 bases). CDR3: CASREGHNYGYTF. As DNA, the CDR3 is TGTGCCAGCAGGGAGGGGCACAACTATGGCTACACCTTC.